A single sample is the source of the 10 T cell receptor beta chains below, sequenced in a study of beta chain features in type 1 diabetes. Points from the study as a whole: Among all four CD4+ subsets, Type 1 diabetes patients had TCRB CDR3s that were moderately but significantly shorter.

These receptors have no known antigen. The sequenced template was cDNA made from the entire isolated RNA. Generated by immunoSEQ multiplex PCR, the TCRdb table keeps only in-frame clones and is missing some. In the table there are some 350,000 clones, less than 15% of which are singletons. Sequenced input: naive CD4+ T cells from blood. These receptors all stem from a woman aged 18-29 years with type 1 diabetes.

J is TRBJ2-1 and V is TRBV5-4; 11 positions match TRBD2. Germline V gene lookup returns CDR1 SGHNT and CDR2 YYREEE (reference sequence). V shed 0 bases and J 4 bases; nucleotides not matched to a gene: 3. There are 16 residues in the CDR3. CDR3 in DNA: TGTGCCAGCAGCTTGGATACTAGCGGGGGATACAATGAGCAGTTCTTC. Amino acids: CASSLDTSGGYNEQFF. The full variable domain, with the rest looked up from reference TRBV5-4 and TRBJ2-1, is ETGVTQSPTHLIKTRGQQVTLRCSSQSGHNTVSWYQQALGQGPQFIFQYYREEENGRGNFPPRFSGLQFPNYSSELNVNALELDDSALYLCASSLDTSGGYNEQFFGPGTRLTVL.

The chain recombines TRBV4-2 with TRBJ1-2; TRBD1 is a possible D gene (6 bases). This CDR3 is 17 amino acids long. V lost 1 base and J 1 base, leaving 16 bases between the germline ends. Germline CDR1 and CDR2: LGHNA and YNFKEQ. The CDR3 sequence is CASSQGGGRSYNYGYTF. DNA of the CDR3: TGTGCCAGCAGCCAAGGGGGGGGCAGGTCGTATAACTATGGCTACACCTTC.

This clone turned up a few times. CDR3 nucleotides: TGTGCCAGCAGCTTAAAGGGAGGTTCATACGAGCAGTACGTC. This encodes CASSLKGGSYEQYV. The chain carries TRBV7-2 and TRBJ2-7, with D tentatively TRBD2 (6 bases). The germline V gene encodes CDR1 SGHTA and CDR2 FQGNSA. Trimming removed 2 bases from V and 4 bases from J, with 12 bases in between. The CDR3 runs 14 residues.

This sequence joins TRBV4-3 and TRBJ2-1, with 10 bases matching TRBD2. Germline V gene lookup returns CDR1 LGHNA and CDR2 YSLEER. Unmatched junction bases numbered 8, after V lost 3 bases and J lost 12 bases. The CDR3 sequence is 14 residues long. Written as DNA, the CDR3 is TGCGCCAGCAGCCAGGGGACTAGCGCGGCGTGGCAGTTCTTC. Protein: CASSQGTSAAWQFF.

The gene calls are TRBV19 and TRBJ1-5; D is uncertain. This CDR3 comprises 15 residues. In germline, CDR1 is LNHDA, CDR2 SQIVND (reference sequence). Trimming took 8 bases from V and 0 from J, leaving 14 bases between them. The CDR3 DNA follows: TGTGCCAGTTCCCTGGCCTCTTATAGCAATCAGCCCCAGCATTTT. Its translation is CASSLASYSNQPQHF. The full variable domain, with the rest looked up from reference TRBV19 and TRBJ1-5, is DGGITQSPKYLFRKEGQNVTLSCEQNLNHDAMYWYRQDPGQGLRLIYYSQIVNDFQKGDIAEGYSVSREKKESFPLTVTSAQKNPTAFYLCASSLASYSNQPQHFGDGTRLSIL.

This CDR3 reads CASSFSVGGLGQFF. In nucleotides, the CDR3 is TGCGCCAGCAGCTTCTCGGTCGGGGGGCTTGGGCAGTTCTTC. The chain couples TRBV5-1 to TRBJ2-1; maybe TRBD2 (7 bases). Trimming stripped 2 bases from V and 12 bases from J, with 18 bases between. The CDR3 is 14 amino acids. Germline values: CDR1 SGHRS, CDR2 YFSETQ.

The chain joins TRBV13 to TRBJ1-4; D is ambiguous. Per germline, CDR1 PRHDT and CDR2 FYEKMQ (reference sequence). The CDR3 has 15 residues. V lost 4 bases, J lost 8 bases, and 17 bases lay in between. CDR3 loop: CASSWTPGGREKLFF. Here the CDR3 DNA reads TGTGCCAGCAGCTGGACGCCCGGAGGGAGGGAAAAACTGTTTTTT.

The CDR3 DNA follows: TGTGCCAGTAGGGGCAGGGCCAGGGGCACCGGGGAGCTGTTTTTT. Translating gives CASRGRARGTGELFF. The chain carries TRBV19 and TRBJ2-2; TRBD1 is a possible D gene (6 bases). V lost 6 bases to trimming and J lost 4 bases, with 15 bases between them. The V gene's germline CDR1 is LNHDA and CDR2 SQIVND (reference sequence). This CDR3 contains 15 residues. The full variable domain, rest sourced from reference TRBV19 and TRBJ2-2, is DGGITQSPKYLFRKEGQNVTLSCEQNLNHDAMYWYRQDPGQGLRLIYYSQIVNDFQKGDIAEGYSVSREKKESFPLTVTSAQKNPTAFYLCASRGRARGTGELFFGEGSRLTVL.

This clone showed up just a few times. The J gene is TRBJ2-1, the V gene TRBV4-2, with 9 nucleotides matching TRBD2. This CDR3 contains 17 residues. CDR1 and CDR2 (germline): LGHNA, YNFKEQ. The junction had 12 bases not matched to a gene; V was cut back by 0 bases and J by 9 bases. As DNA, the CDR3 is TGTGCCAGCAGCCAAGATCTCCAAGCGGGAGGCGCCGTTGAGCAGTTCTTC. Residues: CASSQDLQAGGAVEQFF.

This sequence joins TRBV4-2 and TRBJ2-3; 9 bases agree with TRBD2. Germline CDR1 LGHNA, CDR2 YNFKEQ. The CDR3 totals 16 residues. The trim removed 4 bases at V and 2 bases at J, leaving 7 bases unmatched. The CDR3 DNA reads TGTGCCAGCAGCCGCAGACTAGCGGATCTCACAGATACGCAGTATTTT. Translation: CASSRRLADLTDTQYF.